The following is a T cell receptor beta chain sequence with its context. What it recognizes is unknown. TCRdb ran MiXCR on the RACE reads and lists one entry per CDR3 protein. This table has 85,000 to 100,000 distinct CDR3 sequences, roughly a quarter appearing once. The data belong to a study of human T cells and chemical hapten exposure. Study summary: Patch tests delivered 0.01% DPC to the upper back and were evaluated at 6 days. Study results and limitations: TCRs exceeding a frequency of 1 in 1000 stayed unchanged under DPC sensitization.

Noted time point: patch test 3, about 24 weeks after DPC sensitization. As for treatment: therapeutic diphenylcyclopropenone sensitization with weekly scalp DPC. The clonotype comes from a man aged 35 to 55 with alopecia areata. Some clones in this sample may be carry-over from other donors' samples. Here the sequenced sample was whole blood, taken in connection with sensitization to the hapten diphenylcyclopropenone (DPC).

In DNA, the CDR3 is TGTGCCAGCAGTCTTGGGACAGGGGGAAGAGTAGATACGCAGTATTTT. It codes for CASSLGTGGRVDTQYF. The chain couples TRBV12-3 or TRBV12-4 to TRBJ2-3, with 11 bases that match TRBD1. The junction had 9 bases not matched to a gene; V was cut back by 5 bases and J by 5 bases. There are 16 residues in the CDR3.